The clone carrying this T cell receptor (beta chain) showed up just a few times. Antigen: not known. The sample originates from a study of T cells after yellow fever vaccination. Overall study: Each low-cell-number fraction was prepared by means of SMART-Seq v4 Ultra Low Input. The study's findings and limits: Highly abundant clonotypes carried over from the bulk population could end up in FACS-sorted repertoires as contaminants.

The CDR3 covers 13 residues. With V trimmed by 7 bases and J by 4 bases, 8 bases remained unmatched. CDR1 is SQVTM and CDR2 is ANQGSEA in the germline V gene. One entry per CDR3 protein, called by TCRdb with MiXCR from the 5' RACE reads. The sample carries around 250,000 distinct CDR3 sequences, roughly 5.2% recorded once. The J gene is TRBJ1-1, the V gene TRBV29-1; 8 bases agree with TRBD1. The specimen was CD4+ T cells sorted from PBMCs, collected on the day of the yellow fever booster vaccination. This TCR was sampled from a man aged 18 to 30 who received the YFV17D yellow fever vaccine. The CDR3 nucleotides read TGCAGCGCTTACAGGGGGACGACCACTGAAGCTTTCTTT. Amino acids: CSAYRGTTTEAFF. The whole variable domain, remainder taken from reference TRBV29-1 and TRBJ1-1, is SAVISQKPSRDICQRGTSLTIQCQVDSQVTMMFWYRQQPGQSLTLIATANQGSEATYESGFVIDKFPISRPNLTFSTLTVSNMSPEDSSIYLCSAYRGTTTEAFFGQGTRLTVV.